This T cell receptor (beta chain) was retrieved from a study of T cells in Graves' hyperthyroidism and ophthalmopathy. This clonotype came up once. Researchers took RNA transcripts and amplified the TCR beta CDR3 regions from them. With the HTBI primer set, the TCR CDR3 went through a first round of RT-PCR. MiXCR, run by TCRdb on the multiplex PCR reads, gives a single entry per CDR3 protein. Of around 60,000 distinct CDR3 sequences in the sample, about 50% are singletons; the top ten hold approximately 13%. Germline lookup yields CDR1 KGHDR and CDR2 SFDVKD. J gave up 2 bases and V 4 bases, and 6 bases lay outside the gene matches. This CDR3 has 16 amino acids.

The sample consisted of blood. The chain couples TRBV24-1 to TRBJ2-5, with 10 positions matching TRBD2. This sequence originates from a woman aged 25 to 39 with Graves' ophthalmopathy. In nucleotides, the CDR3 is TGTGCCACCAGTGAAAACAGCGGGAGGGGGCAAGAGACCCAGTACTTC. It translates to CATSENSGRGQETQYF.